This T cell receptor (beta chain) was identified in a study of T cell changes during pregnancy in multiple sclerosis. Libraries were prepared by immunoSEQ multiplex PCR; TCRdb keeps only in-frame clonotypes and omits some of them. The sample lists over 35,000 clones, about 90% occurring once. V lost 8 bases, J lost 0 bases, and 3 bases stayed unmatched. Germline lookup yields CDR1 KGHSH and CDR2 LQKENI. This CDR3 has 14 amino acids. This specimen was CD4+ T cells from peripheral blood mononuclear cells, taken in the third trimester of pregnancy. The rearrangement joins TRBV18 to TRBJ2-2; 7 bases line up with TRBD1. The receptor comes from a female donor in good health, enrolled as a control in a pregnancy study. The chain's CDR3 is CASEGQPNTGELFF. DNA for the CDR3: TGTGCCAGCGAGGGACAGCCGAACACCGGGGAGCTGTTTTTT.